This is a list of T cell receptor beta chains from one sample in a study of cytomegalovirus exposure and HLA in healthy donors. The method was immunoSEQ multiplex PCR; TCRdb's version includes in-frame clones alone and lacks a portion of them. The repertoire holds about 160,000 clones, roughly 95% seen once, with 0.8% to 0.95% in the top ten. Material for sequencing was PBMCs. All receptors derive from a young woman in good health and CMV-seronegative. The CDR3 runs from the conserved cysteine through the conserved F or W. The D gene is left open where the match is weak. The size entry is marked missing in some rows and otherwise reads once, few, many or a size class.

V gene	D gene	clone size	J gene	CDR3 DNA	CDR3 protein
TRBV27	TRBD1	.	TRBJ2-1	TGTGCCAGCAGTTTAACCAGGACAGGGGTCAATGAGCAGTTCTTC	CASSLTRTGVNEQFF
TRBV6-6	.	.	TRBJ1-6	TGTGCCAGCAGGGACAGCAATTCACCCCTCCACTTT	CASRDSNSPLHF
TRBV9	TRBD2	.	TRBJ2-2	TGTGCCAGCAGCGTACCCCTAGCGGGGGGGAGCGCGAACACCGGGGAGCTGTTTTTT	CASSVPLAGGSANTGELFF
TRBV5-6	TRBD2	.	TRBJ2-1	TGTGCCAGCACTCCACCCGCGGGACTAGCGTTTTACAATGAGCAGTTCTTC	CASTPPAGLAFYNEQFF
TRBV9	TRBD2	.	TRBJ2-5	TGTGCCAGCAGCGTAGGCGGGGGGGCCGGTAGAGAGACCCAGTACTTC	CASSVGGGAGRETQYF
TRBV19	.	.	TRBJ2-3	TGTGCCGGGGAGTGTCCAGATACGCAGTATTTT	CAGECPDTQYF
TRBV7-2	TRBD1	.	TRBJ1-1	TGTGCCAGCAGCCCCCGTCCTGCTCACAGGGGGCTAACTGAAGCTTTCTTT	CASSPRPAHRGLTEAFF
TRBV6-1	TRBD1	.	TRBJ2-7	TGTGCCAGCAGTGAGTCACCGGGACAGGACTACGAGCAGTACTTC	CASSESPGQDYEQYF
TRBV4-3	TRBD2	.	TRBJ2-3	TGCGCCAGCAGCCGGGGACTAGCGGGCATAGCGGATACGCAGTATTTT	CASSRGLAGIADTQYF
TRBV4-1	.	.	TRBJ2-7	TGCGCCAGCAGCCAAGGACAGGCCTACGAGCAGTACTTC	CASSQGQAYEQYF
TRBV6-6	.	.	TRBJ1-3	TGTGCCAGCAGTTACCCGACAGGCCGCTCTGGAAACACCATATATTTT	CASSYPTGRSGNTIYF
TRBV7-3	.	.	TRBJ2-1	TGTGCCAGCAGCCCCATCCCCGGACTAAACAACAATGAGCAGTTCTTC	CASSPIPGLNNNEQFF
TRBV29-1	TRBD1	few	TRBJ1-6	TGCAGCGTTGGGGACAGGGTAGGCTCACCCCTCCACTTT	CSVGDRVGSPLHF
TRBV2	.	.	TRBJ2-3	TGTGCCAGCAGGGACACGACGGTAGATACGCAGTATTTT	CASRDTTVDTQYF
TRBV7-2	TRBD1	.	TRBJ2-7	TGTGCCAGCAGCTTAGACGTCCCCGGGACAGTCCCCTACGAGCAGTACTTC	CASSLDVPGTVPYEQYF
TRBV29-1	.	few	TRBJ2-3	TGCAGCGTTGCAAAAGATACGCAGTATTTT	CSVAKDTQYF
TRBV5-1	.	.	TRBJ1-6	TGCGCCAGCAGCTTGGCCTCGCCGGGACAACCGTTCCATTCACCCCTCCACTTT	CASSLASPGQPFHSPLHF
TRBV13	TRBD1	.	TRBJ1-3	TGTGCCAGCAGCCCGGGGGACAGGGGGAATGGAAACACCATATATTTT	CASSPGDRGNGNTIYF
TRBV19	.	.	TRBJ2-7	TGTGCCAGTAGTTTACGGGACGAGCAGTACTTC	CASSLRDEQYF
TRBV4-1	TRBD1	.	TRBJ1-3	TGCGCCAGCAGCCAGACAGGGTCGGGAAACACCATATATTTT	CASSQTGSGNTIYF
TRBV10-3	.	.	TRBJ1-2	TGTGCCATCGCGGAACAGGTAGACTATGGCTACACCTTC	CAIAEQVDYGYTF
TRBV30	.	once	TRBJ1-1	TGTGCCTTGGACAAGCAGGGACAGAACACTGAAGCTTTCTTT	CALDKQGQNTEAFF
TRBV2	TRBD1	once	TRBJ2-7	TGTGCCAGCAGTGACCGGGACAGGGTTAGCTACGAGCAGTACTTC	CASSDRDRVSYEQYF
TRBV5-4	TRBD1	.	TRBJ2-7	TGTGCCAGCAGCTACCCGGGACAGGGTGACGAGCAGTACTTC	CASSYPGQGDEQYF
TRBV27	.	.	TRBJ2-7	TGTGCCAGCAGTTCAGACAGCTCCTACGAGCAGTACTTC	CASSSDSSYEQYF
TRBV9	.	.	TRBJ1-2	TGTGCCAGCAGCCGCACCTTAATCTGGGAGATTGGTGGCTACACCTTC	CASSRTLIWEIGGYTF
TRBV5-1	.	.	TRBJ2-2	TGCGCCAGCAGCTTGGTGGCAGACACCGGGGAGCTGTTTTTT	CASSLVADTGELFF
TRBV2	TRBD1	.	TRBJ1-1	TGTGCCAGCAGCTTGACAGGGGTGAACACTGAAGCTTTCTTT	CASSLTGVNTEAFF
TRBV6-5	.	.	TRBJ1-1	TGTGCCAGCAGAAATTCAGGAACGAACACTGAAGCTTTCTTT	CASRNSGTNTEAFF
TRBV27	.	.	TRBJ2-7	TGTGCCAGCAGTTTGGTTGGGGGGAGCTCCTACGAGCAGTACTTC	CASSLVGGSSYEQYF
TRBV5-6	TRBD1	.	TRBJ2-5	TGTGCCAGCAGCTCTACAGGGGGCATCGAGACCCAGTACTTC	CASSSTGGIETQYF
TRBV6-5	TRBD1	.	TRBJ1-1	TGTGCCAGCGAAAACAGGGGCGGCATGAACACTGAAGCTTTCTTT	CASENRGGMNTEAFF
TRBV19	.	.	TRBJ1-1	TGTGCCAGTAGGCATCTTCGGACAGCCGATCTGAACACTGAAGCTTTCTTT	CASRHLRTADLNTEAFF
TRBV9	TRBD1	.	TRBJ1-1	TGTGCCAGCAGCGCCCCCGGGACAGGGCGCGCTGAAGCTTTCTTT	CASSAPGTGRAEAFF
TRBV5-6	TRBD1	once	TRBJ1-5	TGTGCCAGCAGCTCCGCGACAGGGGAATATAGCAATCAGCCCCAGCATTTT	CASSSATGEYSNQPQHF
TRBV5-4	TRBD1	.	TRBJ2-2	TGTGCCAGCAGCTTGGACAGGGGGCTGACCGGGGAGCTGTTTTTT	CASSLDRGLTGELFF
TRBV19	.	.	TRBJ2-1	TGTGCCAGTAGTAGGAAGGTCGGGGGGCCGGGTAGTGAGCAGTTCTTC	CASSRKVGGPGSEQFF
TRBV5-1	.	.	TRBJ1-1	TGCGCCAGCAGCTTGGGGAGACTGAACACTGAAGCTTTCTTT	CASSLGRLNTEAFF
TRBV25-1	.	.	TRBJ1-6	TGTGCCAGCAGTGAATCTAATAATTCACCCCTCCACTTT	CASSESNNSPLHF
TRBV6-6	.	.	TRBJ2-1	TGTGCCAGCAGTTTAGGCTCCCGACGGGGCTACAATGAGCAGTTCTTC	CASSLGSRRGYNEQFF
TRBV5-1	TRBD1	.	TRBJ2-3	TGCGCCAGCAGCCCAGGACAGGGGGCCTACACAGATACGCAGTATTTT	CASSPGQGAYTDTQYF
TRBV18	.	.	TRBJ1-5	TGTGCCAGCTCACCACCGCAGGGGCCCCAGCATTTT	CASSPPQGPQHF
TRBV18	.	.	TRBJ1-1	TGTGCCAGCTCACTGTTCGAAAGTAGCACTGAAGCTTTCTTT	CASSLFESSTEAFF
TRBV10-2	TRBD1	.	TRBJ2-7	TGCGCCAGCAACGATGAGGGGGCGCGGTACGAGCAGTACTTC	CASNDEGARYEQYF
TRBV27	TRBD1	.	TRBJ2-7	TGTGCCAGCAGTACAACAGGGGTCGAGCAGTACTTC	CASSTTGVEQYF
TRBV6-6	.	.	TRBJ1-1	TGTGCCAGCAGTTACCCTAAGATCGACACGAACACTGAAGCTTTCTTT	CASSYPKIDTNTEAFF
TRBV7-2	TRBD2	.	TRBJ2-7	TGTGCCAGCAGCCCTCCTAGCGGGGGGTCTTACGAGCAGTACTTC	CASSPPSGGSYEQYF
TRBV7-9	TRBD1	.	TRBJ1-1	TGTGCCAGCAGCACCGGGACAGCACTCCCTGAAGCTTTCTTT	CASSTGTALPEAFF
TRBV10-3	TRBD1	once	TRBJ2-7	TGTGCCATCAACCAAGGGACAGGTACCTACGAGCAGTACTTC	CAINQGTGTYEQYF
TRBV4-1	TRBD1	.	TRBJ2-1	TGCGCCAGCAGCCCCAGACAGGGAAACAATGAGCAGTTCTTC	CASSPRQGNNEQFF
TRBV5-1	TRBD1	.	TRBJ2-6	TGCGCCAGCAGCCCTAAAGGGACAGACTCCCTCTCTGGGGCCAACGTCCTGACTTTC	CASSPKGTDSLSGANVLTF
TRBV21-1	.	.	TRBJ2-5	TGTGCCAGCAGCATACGGGGAGAGGTGCGCCAAGAGACCCAGTACTTC	CASSIRGEVRQETQYF
TRBV5-4	TRBD2	once	TRBJ2-1	TGTGCCAGCAGCTTGGGACTAGCTTCCTACAATGAGCAGTTCTTC	CASSLGLASYNEQFF
TRBV27	TRBD1	once	TRBJ1-5	TGTGCCAGCAGTTACAGAACAGGGGGGGACAATCAGCCCCAGCATTTT	CASSYRTGGDNQPQHF
TRBV27	TRBD1	.	TRBJ1-1	TGTGCCAGCAGCATGGACAGGGGGCATACTGAAGCTTTCTTT	CASSMDRGHTEAFF
TRBV7-9	TRBD2	.	TRBJ2-1	TGTGCCAGCGGACCGACTAGCGGGGGAGTTCATGAGCAGTTCTTC	CASGPTSGGVHEQFF
TRBV5-1	.	.	TRBJ2-5	TGCGCCAGCAGCTTGGTCCCGGGGGAAGAGACCCAGTACTTC	CASSLVPGEETQYF
TRBV7-2	TRBD2	.	TRBJ2-2	TGTGCCACCCCATGGGCGGGGGGGCTGGGCGGGGAGCTGTTTTTT	CATPWAGGLGGELFF
TRBV4-3	.	.	TRBJ2-2	TGCGCCAGCAGCCAAGGCGCGGGGACTTACCGCCCGAACACCGGGGAGCTGTTTTTT	CASSQGAGTYRPNTGELFF
TRBV19	.	.	TRBJ1-6	TGTGCCAGTAGTAGCGCGGCATATAATTCACCCCTCCACTTT	CASSSAAYNSPLHF